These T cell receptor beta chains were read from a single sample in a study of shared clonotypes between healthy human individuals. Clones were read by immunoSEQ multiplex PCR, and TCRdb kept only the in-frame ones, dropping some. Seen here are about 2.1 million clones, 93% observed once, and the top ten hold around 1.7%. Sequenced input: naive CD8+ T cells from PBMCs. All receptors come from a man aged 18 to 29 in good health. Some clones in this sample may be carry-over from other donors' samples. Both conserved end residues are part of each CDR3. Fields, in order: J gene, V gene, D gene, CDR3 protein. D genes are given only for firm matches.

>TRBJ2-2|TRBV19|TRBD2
CASSPLAGDGNTGELFF
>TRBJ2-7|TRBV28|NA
CASSLGTSYEQYF
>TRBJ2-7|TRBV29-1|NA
CSVGDGNEQYF
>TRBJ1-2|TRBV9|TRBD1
CASSADDRGIAYGYTF
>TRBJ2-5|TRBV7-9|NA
CASSPPTREETQYF
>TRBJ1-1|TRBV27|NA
CASSVWGHTEAFF
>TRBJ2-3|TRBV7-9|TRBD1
CASSRQGDITDTQYF
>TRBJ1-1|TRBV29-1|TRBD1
CSVEDLGLSGTGF
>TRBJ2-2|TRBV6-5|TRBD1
CASNPDRVGGELFF
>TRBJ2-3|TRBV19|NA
CASNAGTDTQYF
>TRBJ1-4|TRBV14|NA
CASSPELGFLSTSNEKLFF
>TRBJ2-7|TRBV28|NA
CASSLLGYEQYF
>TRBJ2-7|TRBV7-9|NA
CASSVTRGAATNYEQYF
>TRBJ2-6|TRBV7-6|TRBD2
CASSRLAGVVSGANVLTF
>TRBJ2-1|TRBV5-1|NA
CASSASPITLVTYNEQFF
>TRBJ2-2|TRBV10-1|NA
CASSVLGSAGELFF
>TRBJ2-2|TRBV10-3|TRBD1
CAISDYRGGELFF
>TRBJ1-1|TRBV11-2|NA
CASSLFGGAEDTEAFF
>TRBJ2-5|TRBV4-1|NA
CASSQDRAHPGETQYF
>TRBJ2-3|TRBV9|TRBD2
CASSEQLAGDGDTQYF
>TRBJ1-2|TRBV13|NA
CASSSAGTTSLTYGYTF
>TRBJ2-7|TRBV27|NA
CASSFVGSYEQYF
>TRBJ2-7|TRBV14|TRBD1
CASRGTGQTYEQYF
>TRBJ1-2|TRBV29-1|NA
CSVEATGLRIGGYTF
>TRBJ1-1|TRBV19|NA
CASSTFDRFAFF
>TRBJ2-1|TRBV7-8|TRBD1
CASSTPQGTENYNEQFF
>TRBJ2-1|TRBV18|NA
CASSLRETYNEQFF
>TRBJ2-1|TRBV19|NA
CASSFRLPGGEQFF
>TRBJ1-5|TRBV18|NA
CASSPGGVKQGYNQPQHF
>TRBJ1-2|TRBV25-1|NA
CASSANSRGYTF
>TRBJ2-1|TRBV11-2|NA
CASSLNPDFYNEQFF
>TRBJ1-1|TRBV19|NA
CASSRIPSESVNTEAFF
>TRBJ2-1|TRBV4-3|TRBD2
CASSQQWERETLLYNEQFF
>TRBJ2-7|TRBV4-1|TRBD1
CASSQDGTGDYEQYF
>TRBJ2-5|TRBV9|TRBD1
CASSASGGIGETQYF